This TCR beta chain was obtained from a study of blood T cell repertoires in COVID-19. Germline V gene lookup returns CDR1 SGDLS and CDR2 YYNGEE. V gave up 2 bases and J gave up 5 bases; unmatched junction bases: 3. The CDR3 spans 15 residues. Measured with immunoSEQ multiplex PCR; TCRdb has only the in-frame clones, and not every one. The table shows approximately 240,000 clones, with around 83% occurring only once. The clonotype comes from a woman between 40 and 50 years old who had recovered from COVID-19. The V gene is TRBV9, the J gene TRBJ1-5, with 11 bases lining up with TRBD1. Material for sequencing was peripheral blood. The CDR3 is CASSVEGQGDQPQHF. CDR3 DNA: TGTGCCAGCAGCGTGGAGGGACAGGGGGATCAGCCCCAGCATTTT.